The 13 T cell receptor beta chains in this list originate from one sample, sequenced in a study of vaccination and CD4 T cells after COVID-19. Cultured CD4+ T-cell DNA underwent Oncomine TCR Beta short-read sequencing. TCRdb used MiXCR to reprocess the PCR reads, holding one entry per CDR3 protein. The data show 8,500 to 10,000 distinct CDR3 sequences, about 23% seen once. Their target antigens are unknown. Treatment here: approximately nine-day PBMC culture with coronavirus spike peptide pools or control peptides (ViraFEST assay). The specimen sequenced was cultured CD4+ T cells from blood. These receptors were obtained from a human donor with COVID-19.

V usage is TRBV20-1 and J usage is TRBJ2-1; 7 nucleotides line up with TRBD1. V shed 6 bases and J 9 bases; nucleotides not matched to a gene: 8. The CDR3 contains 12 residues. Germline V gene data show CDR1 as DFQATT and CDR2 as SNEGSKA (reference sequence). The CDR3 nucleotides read TGCAGTGCAAGAAAAGGGGGCGGTGAGCAGTTCTTC. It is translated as CSARKGGGEQFF.

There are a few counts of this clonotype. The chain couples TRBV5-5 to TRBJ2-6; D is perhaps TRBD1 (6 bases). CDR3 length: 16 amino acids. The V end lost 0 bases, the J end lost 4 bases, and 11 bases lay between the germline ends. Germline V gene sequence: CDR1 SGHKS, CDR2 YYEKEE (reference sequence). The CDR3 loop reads CASSLVGASGANVLTF. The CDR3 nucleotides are TGTGCCAGCAGCTTGGTGGGGGCGTCGGGGGCCAACGTCCTGACTTTC.

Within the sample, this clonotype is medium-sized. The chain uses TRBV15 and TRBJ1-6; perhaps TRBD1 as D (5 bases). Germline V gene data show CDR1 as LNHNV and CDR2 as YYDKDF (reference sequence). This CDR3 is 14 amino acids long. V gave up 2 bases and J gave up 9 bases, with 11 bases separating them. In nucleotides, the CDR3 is TGTGCCACCAGCAGACAGGGAAGCGGTTCACCCCTCCACTTT. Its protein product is CATSRQGSGSPLHF.

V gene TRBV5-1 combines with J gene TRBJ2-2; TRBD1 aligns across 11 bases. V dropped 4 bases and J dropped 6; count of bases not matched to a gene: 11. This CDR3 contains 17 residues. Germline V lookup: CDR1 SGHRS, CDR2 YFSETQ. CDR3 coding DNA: TGCGCCAGCAGCCCCAGACGCACGGGACAGGGGGCCGGGGAGCTGTTTTTT. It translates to CASSPRRTGQGAGELFF.

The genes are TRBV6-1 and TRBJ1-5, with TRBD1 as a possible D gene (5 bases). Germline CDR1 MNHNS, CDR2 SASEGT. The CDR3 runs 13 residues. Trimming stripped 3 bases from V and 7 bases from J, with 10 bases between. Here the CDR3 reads CASSDQGWQPQHF. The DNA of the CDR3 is TGTGCCAGCAGTGACCAGGGTTGGCAGCCCCAGCATTTT.

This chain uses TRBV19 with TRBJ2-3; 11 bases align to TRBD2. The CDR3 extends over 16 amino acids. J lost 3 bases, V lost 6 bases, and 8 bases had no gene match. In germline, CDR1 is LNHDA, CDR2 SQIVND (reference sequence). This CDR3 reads CASRPFLAGGTDTQYF. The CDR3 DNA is TGTGCCAGTAGACCTTTTTTAGCGGGGGGGACAGATACGCAGTATTTT.

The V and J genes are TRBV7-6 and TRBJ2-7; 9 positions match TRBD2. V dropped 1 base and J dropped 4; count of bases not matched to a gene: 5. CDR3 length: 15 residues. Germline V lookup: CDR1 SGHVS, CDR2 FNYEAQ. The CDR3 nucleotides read TGTGCCAGCAGCTTAGGCCCTAGCGGGGTTTACGAGCAGTACTTC. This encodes CASSLGPSGVYEQYF. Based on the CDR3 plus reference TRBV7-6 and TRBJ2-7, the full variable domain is GAGVSQSPRYKVTKRGQDVALRCDPISGHVSLYWYRQALGQGPEFLTYFNYEAQQDKSGLPNDRFSAERPEGSISTLTIQRTEQRDSAMYRCASSLGPSGVYEQYFGPGTRLTVT.

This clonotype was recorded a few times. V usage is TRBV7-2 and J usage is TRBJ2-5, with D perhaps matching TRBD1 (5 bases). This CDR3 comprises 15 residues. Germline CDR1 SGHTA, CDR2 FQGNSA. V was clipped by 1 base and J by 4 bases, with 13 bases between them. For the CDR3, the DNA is TGTGCCAGCAGCTTAGTAGGCAGGGAAGGAGAGACCCAGTACTTC. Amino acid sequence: CASSLVGREGETQYF.

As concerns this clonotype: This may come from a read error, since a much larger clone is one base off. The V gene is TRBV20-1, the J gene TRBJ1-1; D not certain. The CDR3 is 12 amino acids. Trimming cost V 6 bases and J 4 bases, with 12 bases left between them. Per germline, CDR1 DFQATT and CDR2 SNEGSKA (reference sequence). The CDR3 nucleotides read TGCAGTGCAAAGCAAAGGGCCACTGAAGCTTTCTTT. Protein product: CSAKQRATEAFF.

CDR3 amino acids: CASSQVPGALTGELFF. Here the CDR3 DNA reads TGTGCCAGCAGCCAAGTTCCCGGCGCTCTCACCGGGGAGCTGTTTTTT. The chain couples TRBV7-2 to TRBJ2-2, with D unresolved. Germline CDR1 and CDR2: SGHTA and FQGNSA. V shed 5 bases and J shed 4 bases, with 17 bases lying between them. This CDR3 has 16 residues.

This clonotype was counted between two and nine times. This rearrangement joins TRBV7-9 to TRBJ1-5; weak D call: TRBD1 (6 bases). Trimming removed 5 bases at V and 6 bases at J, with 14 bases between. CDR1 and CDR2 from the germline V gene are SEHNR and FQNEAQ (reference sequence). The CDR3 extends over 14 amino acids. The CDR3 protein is CASSPDGTSQPQHF. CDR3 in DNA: TGTGCCAGCAGCCCTGACGGGACATCTCAGCCCCAGCATTTT.

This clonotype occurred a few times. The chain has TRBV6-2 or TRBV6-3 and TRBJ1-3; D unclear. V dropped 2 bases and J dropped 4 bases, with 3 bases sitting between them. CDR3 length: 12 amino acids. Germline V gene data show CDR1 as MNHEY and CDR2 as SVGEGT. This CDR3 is CASSYPGNTIYF. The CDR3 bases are TGTGCCAGCAGTTACCCGGGAAACACCATATATTTT.

The CDR3, as DNA: TGTGCCACCAGCAGAGATCTGGGACTAGTTCCGTATTTT. It yields the protein CATSRDLGLVPYF. This chain connects TRBV15 to TRBJ2-3, with 8 nucleotides matching TRBD2. The germline gives CDR1 LNHNV, CDR2 YYDKDF (reference sequence). The CDR3 has 13 residues. The V gene end was trimmed by 0 bases and the J gene end by 14 bases; junction bases not matched to a gene: 7.